This TCR beta chain was sequenced during a study of cytomegalovirus exposure and HLA in healthy donors. Across the whole study: Roughly 85 million unique TCRs from HLA-typed donors were held in an early release of data.

The CDR3 covers 16 residues. Looked up from germline, CDR1 is SGHAT and CDR2 is FQNNGV. As for this clone: The antigen remains unidentified. One junction end disagrees with the germline gene, perhaps due to a read error.

Findings and caveats of the study: Productive rates of about 87% or about 30% were seen for most TCR beta V segments in an earlier analysis. TCR beta chains numbering more than 150 were designated cytomegalovirus-associated.

60 Vbeta and 13 Jbeta primers were used in PCR. Measured with immunoSEQ multiplex PCR; TCRdb has only the in-frame clones, and not every one. The data hold 150,000 to 200,000 clones, with around 80% observed a single time. The source material was PBMCs. V and J are TRBV11-2 and TRBJ2-2, with 8 bases fitting TRBD1. The TCR was taken from a male donor in good health and CMV-seropositive. CDR3 residues: CASSPTRTGHGGELLF. The DNA of the CDR3 is TGTGCCAGCAGCCCTACTCGGACAGGGCATGGCGGGGAGCTGCTTTTT.